This TCR beta chain is from a study of early T cells in non-severe SARS-CoV-2 infection. This CDR3 comprises 14 residues. Germline CDR1 SQVTM, CDR2 ANQGSEA. J was trimmed by 2 bases and V by 6 bases; bases with no gene match: 4. Each cDNA molecule carried a unique molecular identifier. TCRdb ran MiXCR on the 5' RACE reads and lists one entry per CDR3 protein. The sample carries tens of thousands of distinct CDR3 sequences, around 10% recorded once. This clonotype has only a few counts. Its matching antigen is unknown. Points from the study as a whole: A preference for anti-spike CD8 responses marked VDJdb matching, which missed private and CD4 specificities.

This clonotype was sampled from an adult who was a healthcare worker with PCR-confirmed SARS-CoV-2 infection or an uninfected control (not recorded which). The specimen comprised whole blood, sampled at baseline. This rearrangement joins TRBV29-1 to TRBJ1-5, with 10 positions matching TRBD1. The CDR3 loop is CSVETGGGNQPQHF. The CDR3 region has the DNA TGCAGCGTAGAGACAGGGGGCGGCAATCAGCCCCAGCATTTT.